Described below is a single TCR beta chain sequence and its context. Its specificity is unknown. Survey-level TCR-beta sequencing used DNA from CEF-cultured naive and memory CD4+ T cells. Clones were sequenced by immunoSEQ multiplex PCR, and TCRdb holds only the in-frame ones, with some missing. The table lists about 36,000 clones, 77% of them singletons. For approximately 10 days, 10^5 sorted CD4+ cells grew with T cell-depleted PBMCs and CEF. This sample was taken from a study of CD4 T cells in relation to SARS-CoV-2 and coronaviruses. For the study at large: Median patient age was around 40 years, spanning 21 to 72 years.

Sample: memory CD4+ T cells from PBMCs, cultured in vitro. This TCR was sampled from an adult with COVID-19.

CDR3 residues: CASSRQTGNPDTQYF. In DNA form, the CDR3 reads TGTGCCAGCAGCCGCCAAACAGGGAATCCAGATACGCAGTATTTT. The chain has TRBV7-2 and TRBJ2-3; D is perhaps TRBD1 (6 bases). This CDR3 is 15 amino acids long. Trimming stripped 5 bases from V and 4 bases from J, with 16 bases between. Germline CDR1 is SGHTA and CDR2 is FQGNSA. The whole variable domain, remainder taken from reference TRBV7-2 and TRBJ2-3, is GAGVSQSPSNKVTEKGKDVELRCDPISGHTALYWYRQSLGQGLEFLIYFQGNSAPDKSGLPSDRFSAERTGGSVSTLTIQRTQQEDSAVYLCASSRQTGNPDTQYFGPGTRLTVL.